This T cell receptor (beta chain) was sequenced for a study of breast tumors, draining lymph nodes, adjacent tissues. Study-wide findings and caveats: Tumors had less TCR diversity than lymph nodes, more than nontumor tissue. Luminal-like breast cancer showed significantly greater tumor-nontumor repertoire similarity than basal-like breast cancer did. Data fit most tumor T cells coming from lymph node, expanding in tumor. The lymph node origin of tumor T cells was framed as consistent with a hypothesis, not demonstrated.

Per the germline V gene, CDR1 is SGHRS and CDR2 is YFSETQ. This CDR3 contains 16 residues. V shed 0 bases and J shed 3 bases, with 13 bases lying between them. The sample holds many counts of this clonotype. Its antigen is unidentified. TCRdb reanalysed the multiplex PCR reads using MiXCR and keeps one entry per CDR3 protein. The table lists 150,000 to 250,000 distinct CDR3 sequences, roughly 29% of them singletons, with roughly 4% in the top ten. The lymph nodes were axillary draining lymph nodes from breast cancer patients. The source of this sequence is a female donor with breast cancer. Some clones in this sample may be carry-over from other donors' samples. The specimen sequenced was axillary lymph node tissue. The rearrangement joins TRBV5-1 to TRBJ2-1; D is unclear. The CDR3 DNA sequence: TGCGCCAGCAGCTTGGTTACGGGCCCGGGCTACAATGAGCAGTTCTTC. It translates to CASSLVTGPGYNEQFF.